This T cell receptor beta chain was sequenced for a study of T-cell reconstitution after alpha-beta-depleted transplantation in children. Unique molecular identifiers featured in how the TCRbeta library was prepared. TCRdb fed the PCR reads into MiXCR, producing one record per CDR3 protein. The sample consists of some 550,000 distinct CDR3 sequences, about 17% of them appearing once. In the case of this clonotype: One end of the junction is discordant with germline, which a read error may explain.

The CDR3 consists of 14 residues. CDR1 and CDR2 from the germline V gene are MNHEY and SMNVEV (reference sequence). The material was PBMCs from the stem cell graft donor, obtained from the stem cell graft. J is TRBJ2-2 and V is TRBV27; D gene uncertain. The receptor was isolated from a human donor who donated a stem cell graft to a child with acute lymphoblastic leukemia. The CDR3 DNA sequence: TGTGCCAGAAGTTTATATCTGGCGTCCCGGGAGCTGTTTTTT. It specifies CARSLYLASRELFF.